One sample yielded the 12 T cell receptor beta chains listed below, sequenced in a study of blood T cell repertoires in COVID-19. The data were produced by immunoSEQ multiplex PCR, yet TCRdb's version contains in-frame clones alone and is incomplete. The sample has some 200,000 clones, around 80% seen once. Sequencing was done on a sample of peripheral blood. The source of these receptors is a woman at least 80 years old with active or convalescent COVID-19.

The chain carries TRBV7-3 and TRBJ1-2; TRBD1 aligns across 11 bases. The CDR3 is made up of 13 amino acids. In germline, CDR1 is SGHTA, CDR2 FQGTGA. After removal of 6 bases from V and 7 bases from J, the junction contained 4 bases not matched to a gene. The CDR3 DNA reads TGTGCCAGCAGTTCCGGGACAGGGGGTGGCTACACCTTC. It translates to CASSSGTGGGYTF. The full variable domain, with the rest looked up from reference TRBV7-3 and TRBJ1-2, is GAGVSQTPSNKVTEKGKYVELRCDPISGHTALYWYRQSLGQGPEFLIYFQGTGAADDSGLPNDRFFAVRPEGSVSTLKIQRTERGDSAVYLCASSSGTGGGYTFGSGTRLTVV.

The V call is TRBV6-6, the J call TRBJ1-4; D may be TRBD1 (6 bases). V shed 2 bases and J shed 7 bases, with 11 bases lying between them. CDR1 is MNHNY, CDR2 SVGAGI, per germline (reference sequence). The CDR3 length is 14 residues. This CDR3 reads CASSYDLGGEKLFF. CDR3 in DNA: TGTGCCAGCAGTTACGACCTAGGGGGTGAAAAACTGTTTTTT.

V is TRBV5-1 and J is TRBJ1-1; 10 bases are a match to TRBD1. The germline gives CDR1 SGHRS, CDR2 YFSETQ. The CDR3 totals 14 residues. With V trimmed by 2 bases and J by 3 bases, 1 base remained unmatched. The CDR3 spells CASSFGTGDTEAFF. The CDR3 DNA reads as TGCGCCAGCAGCTTCGGGACAGGGGACACTGAAGCTTTCTTT.

The chain is built from TRBV12-3 or TRBV12-4 and TRBJ2-1; D is ambiguous. The CDR3 runs 13 residues. Between the trimmed V and J ends, which lost 3 bases and 5 bases, there was a span of 8 bases. This CDR3 is CASSFFLDNEQFF. The CDR3, as DNA: TGTGCCAGCAGTTTCTTCCTAGACAATGAGCAGTTCTTC.

V and J are TRBV25-1 and TRBJ2-7, with 13 positions matching TRBD2. From germline, CDR1 is MGHDK and CDR2 SYGVNS. Germline trimming cut 4 bases from V and 4 bases from J; bases unmatched to any gene: 7. The length of the CDR3 is 16 residues. DNA of the CDR3: TGTGCCAGCAGTGCCTGGACTAGCGGGAGTGCTTACGAGCAGTACTTC. Amino acids: CASSAWTSGSAYEQYF.

J is TRBJ1-2 and V is TRBV7-8, with D maybe TRBD1 (6 bases). CDR3 length: 14 residues. The ends were cut back, 6 bases at V and 8 bases at J, with 19 bases in the middle. CDR1 and CDR2 (germline): SGHVS, FQNEAQ. CDR3 amino acids: CASSRTDRTRGYTF. CDR3 bases: TGTGCCAGCAGTCGGACAGACCGTACGCGGGGCTACACCTTC.

This chain joins TRBV19 and TRBJ1-1; 7 bases are a match to TRBD1. The CDR3 is 15 amino acids. Per the germline V gene, CDR1 is LNHDA and CDR2 is SQIVND (reference sequence). V gave up 8 bases and J gave up 0 bases; unmatched junction bases: 9. CDR3 loop: CASGKWTGMNTEAFF. The CDR3 nucleotides read TGTGCCAGTGGAAAATGGACAGGAATGAACACTGAAGCTTTCTTT. The complete variable domain, with remaining parts taken from reference TRBV19 and TRBJ1-1, reads DGGITQSPKYLFRKEGQNVTLSCEQNLNHDAMYWYRQDPGQGLRLIYYSQIVNDFQKGDIAEGYSVSREKKESFPLTVTSAQKNPTAFYLCASGKWTGMNTEAFFGQGTRLTVV.

The chain joins TRBV12-3 or TRBV12-4 to TRBJ1-1, with D maybe TRBD1 (6 bases). The CDR3 runs to 13 residues. V was shortened by 6 bases and J by 8 bases, with 16 bases between the two germline ends. The CDR3 sequence: CASSKDRHREAFF. The DNA of the CDR3 is TGTGCCAGCAGCAAAGACAGGCATAGAGAAGCTTTCTTT.

This clone showed up just once. The rearrangement uses TRBV28 and TRBJ1-4; 9 bases fit TRBD1. The CDR3 runs to 15 residues. V lost 5 bases and J lost 7; bases outside the gene matches: 8. CDR1 MDHEN and CDR2 SYDVKM come from the germline V gene. The CDR3 is CASSLTGGGVEKLFF. The CDR3, as DNA: TGTGCCAGCAGTCTTACAGGGGGCGGAGTTGAAAAACTGTTTTTT.

The chain has TRBV10-3 and TRBJ1-2; D gene unclear. The CDR3 contains 16 residues. Deletions cut 3 bases from V and 4 bases from J, with 18 bases between. CDR1 is ENHRY and CDR2 is SYGVKD in the germline V gene. The CDR3 sequence: CAISDAHRDPSYGYTF. In DNA form, the CDR3 reads TGTGCCATCAGTGATGCCCACAGAGACCCCAGCTATGGCTACACCTTC.

This clone was seen a handful of times. The rearrangement links TRBV7-9 to TRBJ1-2; D may be TRBD1 (5 bases). V was clipped by 5 bases and J by 4 bases, with 11 bases between them. Germline CDR1 and CDR2: SEHNR and FQNEAQ (reference sequence). This CDR3 has 13 amino acids. The CDR3 sequence is CASSIGEGYGYTF. CDR3 in DNA: TGTGCCAGCAGCATAGGGGAGGGCTATGGCTACACCTTC.

J is TRBJ2-1 and V is TRBV5-1, with 11 bases matching TRBD2. CDR1 and CDR2 (germline): SGHRS, YFSETQ. J was trimmed by 3 bases and V by 6 bases; bases with no gene match: 8. The CDR3 is 16 amino acids. The CDR3 reads CASTPSTSGNYNEQFF. The CDR3 coding sequence is TGCGCCAGCACCCCCTCGACTAGCGGGAACTACAATGAGCAGTTCTTC. Full variable domain (outside the CDR3, taken from reference TRBV5-1 and TRBJ2-1): KAGVTQTPRYLIKTRGQQVTLSCSPISGHRSVSWYQQTPGQGLQFLFEYFSETQRNKGNFPGRFSGRQFSNSRSEMNVSTLELGDSALYLCASTPSTSGNYNEQFFGPGTRLTVL.